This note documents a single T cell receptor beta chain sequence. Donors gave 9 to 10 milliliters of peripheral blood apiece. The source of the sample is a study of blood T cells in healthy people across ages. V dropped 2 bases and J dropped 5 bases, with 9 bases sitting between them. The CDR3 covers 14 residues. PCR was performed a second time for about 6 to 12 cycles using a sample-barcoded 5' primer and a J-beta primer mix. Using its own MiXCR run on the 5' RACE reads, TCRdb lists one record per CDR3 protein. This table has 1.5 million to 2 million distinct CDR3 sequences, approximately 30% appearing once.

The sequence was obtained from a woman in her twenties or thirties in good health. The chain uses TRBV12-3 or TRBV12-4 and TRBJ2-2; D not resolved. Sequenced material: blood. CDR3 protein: CASSLNPPTGELFF. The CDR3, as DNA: TGTGCCAGCAGTTTAAACCCCCCTACCGGGGAGCTGTTTTTT.